Listed below are T cell receptor beta chains from one sample, sequenced in a study of blood T cells in healthy people across ages. MiXCR, applied by TCRdb to the 5' RACE reads, yields one record per CDR3 protein. The sample shows about 1.5 million distinct CDR3 sequences, 35% to 45% of them seen only once. What was sequenced was blood. The receptors shown here come from a young woman in good health. CDR3s include the opening cysteine and the closing phenylalanine or tryptophan. A D gene is named only where the DNA matches it firmly. Size tells how often a clone was seen (once, few, many) or the class of an expanded clone, and some rows leave it out.

v_gene	d_gene	len	j_gene	abundance	CDR3nt	CDR3aa
TRBV6-5	TRBD2	14	TRBJ2-2	NA	TGTGCCAGCAGTCCTCGACTAGCGACTGGGGAGCTGTTTTTT	CASSPRLATGELFF
TRBV14	NA	12	TRBJ2-7	NA	TGTGCCAGCAGCCGTAACAGGTACGAGCAGTACTTC	CASSRNRYEQYF
TRBV12-5	TRBD2	17	TRBJ2-7	few	TGTGCTAGTGGTTTGGCCCCCGCCGGGAGGGCCTGTTACGAGCAGTACTTC	CASGLAPAGRACYEQYF
TRBV10-3	TRBD1	16	TRBJ2-2	NA	TGTGCCATCAGTGAGCCAGGACAGGGACGAACCGGGGAGCTGTTTTTT	CAISEPGQGRTGELFF
TRBV29-1	NA	13	TRBJ2-4	few	TGCAGCGTTGAACAGGGATCCAAAAACATTCAGTACTTC	CSVEQGSKNIQYF
TRBV4-1	TRBD2	15	TRBJ2-3	few	TGCGCCAGCAGCCCCCGGGGGGTCAACACAGATACGCAGTATTTT	CASSPRGVNTDTQYF
TRBV13	NA	15	TRBJ1-4	once	TGTGCCAGCAGCGCAACCAGGAGTACGGATGAAAAACTGTTTTTT	CASSATRSTDEKLFF
TRBV27	NA	14	TRBJ2-3	once	TGTGCCAGCAGACGCGGGGATTTGGTGGATACGCAGTATTTT	CASRRGDLVDTQYF
TRBV9	NA	15	TRBJ2-4	few	TGTGCCAGCATCGAAGCGGCTGGTTCCCAAAACATTCAGTACTTC	CASIEAAGSQNIQYF
TRBV7-3	NA	15	TRBJ2-3	NA	TGTGCCACCAAGGGCGGCAAAAAATATACAGATACGCAGTATTTT	CATKGGKKYTDTQYF
TRBV7-9	NA	13	TRBJ2-3	few	TGTGCCAGCAGCTCAGGGGTTATAGATACGCAGTATTTT	CASSSGVIDTQYF
TRBV20-1	NA	16	TRBJ1-1	once	TGCAGTGCTAGAGATCGGGGAAGGGGGGGGAACACTGAAGCTTTCTTT	CSARDRGRGGNTEAFF
TRBV5-4	TRBD2	16	TRBJ2-3	few	TGTGCCAGCAGCTCCCAACTAGCGGGAGGCACAGATACGCAGTATTTT	CASSSQLAGGTDTQYF
TRBV7-2	NA	15	TRBJ1-1	NA	TGTGCCAGCAGCCCCCGGGGAGGGCAGAACACTGAAGCTTTCTTT	CASSPRGGQNTEAFF
TRBV4-3	TRBD1	16	TRBJ1-4	NA	TGCACCAGCAGCCAAGAAGTCGGAGGGGGCGGTGAAAAACTGTTTTTT	CTSSQEVGGGGEKLFF
TRBV27	TRBD2	16	TRBJ2-3	NA	TGTGCCAGCAGTTTATCGGGTAGCGGGAGAACAGATACGCAGTATTTT	CASSLSGSGRTDTQYF
TRBV14	TRBD2	16	TRBJ2-1	few	TGTGCCAGCAGCCACAACCCAAGCGGGAGATACAATGAGCAGTTCTTC	CASSHNPSGRYNEQFF
TRBV7-9	NA	12	TRBJ1-1	few	TGTGCCAGCAGGAACACGGGTACTGAAGCTTTCTTT	CASRNTGTEAFF
TRBV12-3/TRBV12-4	NA	13	TRBJ2-2	NA	TGTGCCAGCAGTCTCCTTCCGACCGGGGAGCTGTTTTTT	CASSLLPTGELFF
TRBV6-1	NA	13	TRBJ2-7	few	TGTGCCAGCAGTGAACGGGTTGGTCGCGAGCAGTACTTC	CASSERVGREQYF
TRBV9	NA	13	TRBJ2-5	many	TGTGCCAGCAGCGTAGCCAGCCAAGAGACCCAGTACTTC	CASSVASQETQYF
TRBV30	NA	13	TRBJ2-7	few	TGTGCCTGGAGGGGTAATGGGCGCTACGAGCAGTACTTC	CAWRGNGRYEQYF
TRBV6-1	NA	12	TRBJ1-1	NA	TGTGCCATATCCGGACGATGGACTGAAGCTTTCTTT	CAISGRWTEAFF
TRBV11-1	NA	16	TRBJ1-2	NA	TGTGCCAGCAGCTCGCTACAGGGAACGTCTAACTATGGCTACACCTTC	CASSSLQGTSNYGYTF